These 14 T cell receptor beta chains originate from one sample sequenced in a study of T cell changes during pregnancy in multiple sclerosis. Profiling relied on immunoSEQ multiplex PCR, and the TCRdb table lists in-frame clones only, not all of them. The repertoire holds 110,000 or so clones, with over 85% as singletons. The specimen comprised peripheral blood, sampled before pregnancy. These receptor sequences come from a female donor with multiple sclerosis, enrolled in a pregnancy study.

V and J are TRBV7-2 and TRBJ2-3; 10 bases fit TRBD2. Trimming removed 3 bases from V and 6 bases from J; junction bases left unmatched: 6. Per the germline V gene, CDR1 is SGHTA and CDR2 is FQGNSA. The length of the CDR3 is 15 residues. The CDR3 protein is CASSLASGSQDTQYF. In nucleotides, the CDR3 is TGTGCCAGCAGCTTGGCTAGCGGGAGTCAGGATACGCAGTATTTT.

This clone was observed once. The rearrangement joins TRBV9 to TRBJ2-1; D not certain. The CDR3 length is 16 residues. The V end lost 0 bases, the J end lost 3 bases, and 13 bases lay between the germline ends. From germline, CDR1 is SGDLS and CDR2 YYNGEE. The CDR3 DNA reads TGTGCCAGCAGCGTAGGATTACTTAGTTTCTACAATGAGCAGTTCTTC. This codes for CASSVGLLSFYNEQFF.

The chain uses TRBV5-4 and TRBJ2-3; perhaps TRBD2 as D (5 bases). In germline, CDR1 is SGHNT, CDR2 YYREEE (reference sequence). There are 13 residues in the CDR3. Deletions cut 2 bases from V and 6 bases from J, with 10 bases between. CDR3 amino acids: CASSLGQRDTQYF. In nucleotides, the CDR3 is TGTGCCAGCAGCTTAGGGCAGCGGGATACGCAGTATTTT. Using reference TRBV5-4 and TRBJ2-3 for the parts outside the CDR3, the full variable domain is ETGVTQSPTHLIKTRGQQVTLRCSSQSGHNTVSWYQQALGQGPQFIFQYYREEENGRGNFPPRFSGLQFPNYSSELNVNALELDDSALYLCASSLGQRDTQYFGPGTRLTVL.

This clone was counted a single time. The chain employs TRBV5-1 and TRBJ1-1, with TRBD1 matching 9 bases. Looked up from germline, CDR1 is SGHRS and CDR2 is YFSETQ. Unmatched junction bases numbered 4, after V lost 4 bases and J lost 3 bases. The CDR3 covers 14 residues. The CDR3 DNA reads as TGCGCCAGCAGCCGTGACAGGGGGTACACTGAAGCTTTCTTT. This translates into CASSRDRGYTEAFF.

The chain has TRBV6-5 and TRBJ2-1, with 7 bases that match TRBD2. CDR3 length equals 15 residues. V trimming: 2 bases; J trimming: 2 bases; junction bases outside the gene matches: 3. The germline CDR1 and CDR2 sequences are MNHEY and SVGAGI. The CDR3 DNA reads TGTGCCAGCAGTTACGGGGGGGGGACCTACAATGAGCAGTTCTTC. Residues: CASSYGGGTYNEQFF.

The CDR3 bases are TGTGCCAGCAGTTATATCCCCCGGGGGGGTACAGATACGCAGTATTTT. It is translated as CASSYIPRGGTDTQYF. The chain joins TRBV6-6 to TRBJ2-3; TRBD2 matches at 8 bases. The CDR3 is 16 amino acids. From germline, CDR1 is MNHNY and CDR2 SVGAGI (reference sequence). J was trimmed by 3 bases and V by 3 bases; bases with no gene match: 8.

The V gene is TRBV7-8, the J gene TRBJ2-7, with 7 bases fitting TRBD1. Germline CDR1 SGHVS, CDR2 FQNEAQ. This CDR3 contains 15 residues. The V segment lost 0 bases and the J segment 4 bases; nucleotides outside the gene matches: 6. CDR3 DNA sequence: TGTGCCAGCAGCTTAGCGACAGGGCGCCCGTACGAGCAGTACTTC. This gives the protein CASSLATGRPYEQYF.

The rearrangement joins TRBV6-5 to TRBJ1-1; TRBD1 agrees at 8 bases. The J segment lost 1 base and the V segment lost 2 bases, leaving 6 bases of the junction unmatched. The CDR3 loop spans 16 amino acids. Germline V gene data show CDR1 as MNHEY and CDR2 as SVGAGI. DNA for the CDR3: TGTGCCAGCAGTTACACGGGGGGACAGGAGAACACTGAAGCTTTCTTT. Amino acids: CASSYTGGQENTEAFF.

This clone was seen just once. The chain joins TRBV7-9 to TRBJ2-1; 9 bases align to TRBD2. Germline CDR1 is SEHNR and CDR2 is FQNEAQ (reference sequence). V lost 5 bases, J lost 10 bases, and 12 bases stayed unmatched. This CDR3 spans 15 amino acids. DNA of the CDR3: TGTGCCAGCAGCCCCCAGATAGCGGGGGCTCCAGAGCAGTTCTTC. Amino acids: CASSPQIAGAPEQFF.

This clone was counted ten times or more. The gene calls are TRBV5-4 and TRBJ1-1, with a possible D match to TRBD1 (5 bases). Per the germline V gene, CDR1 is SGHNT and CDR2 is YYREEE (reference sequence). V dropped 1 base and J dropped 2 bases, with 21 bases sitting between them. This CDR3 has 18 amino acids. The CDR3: CASSLITWAGHVNTEAFF. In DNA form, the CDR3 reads TGTGCCAGCAGCTTGATTACCTGGGCGGGGCACGTTAACACTGAAGCTTTCTTT.

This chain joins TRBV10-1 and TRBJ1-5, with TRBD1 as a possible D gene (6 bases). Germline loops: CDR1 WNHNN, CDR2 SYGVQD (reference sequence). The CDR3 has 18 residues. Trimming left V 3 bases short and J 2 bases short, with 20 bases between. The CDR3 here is CASSEGVRGYLGNQPQHF. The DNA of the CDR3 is TGCGCCAGCAGTGAAGGGGTAAGGGGGTACTTAGGCAATCAGCCCCAGCATTTT.

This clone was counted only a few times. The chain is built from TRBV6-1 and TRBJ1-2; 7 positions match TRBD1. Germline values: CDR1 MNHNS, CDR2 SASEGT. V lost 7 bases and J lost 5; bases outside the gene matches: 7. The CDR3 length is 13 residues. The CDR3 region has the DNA TGTGCCAGCACCCTGGACAGGCTATATGGCTACACCTTC. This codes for CASTLDRLYGYTF.

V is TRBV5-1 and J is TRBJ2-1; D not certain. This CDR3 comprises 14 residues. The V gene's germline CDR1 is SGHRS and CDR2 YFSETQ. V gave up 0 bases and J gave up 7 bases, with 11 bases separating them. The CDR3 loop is CASSLGLTGNEQFF. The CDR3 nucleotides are TGCGCCAGCAGCTTGGGCCTAACTGGTAATGAGCAGTTCTTC. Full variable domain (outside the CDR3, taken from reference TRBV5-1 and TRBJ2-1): KAGVTQTPRYLIKTRGQQVTLSCSPISGHRSVSWYQQTPGQGLQFLFEYFSETQRNKGNFPGRFSGRQFSNSRSEMNVSTLELGDSALYLCASSLGLTGNEQFFGPGTRLTVL.

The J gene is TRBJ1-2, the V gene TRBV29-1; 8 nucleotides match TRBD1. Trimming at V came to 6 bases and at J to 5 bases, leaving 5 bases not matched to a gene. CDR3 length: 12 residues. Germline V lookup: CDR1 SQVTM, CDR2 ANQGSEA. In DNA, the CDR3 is TGCAGCGTGGCTGGGACAGGTTATGGCTACACCTTC. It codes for CSVAGTGYGYTF.